These 8 T cell receptor beta chains were sequenced from one sample in a study of tumor-infiltrating lymphocytes in primary liver carcinoma. Starting from around 500 ng of total RNA, TCR beta cDNA was produced with a primer in the constant region. Libraries for TCR beta were built through three nested multiplex PCR rounds, which together made up a slightly modified ARM-PCR procedure. Primers for the first two PCR rounds were TRBV1-TRBV30 forward primers and a C-beta reverse primer (about 9 cycles per round). Each CDR3 protein gets one entry after TCRdb re-called the multiplex PCR reads with MiXCR. The sample has over 25,000 distinct CDR3 sequences; 75% to 80% are singletons. Extraction of RNA together with DNA used roughly 18-32 mg of unsorted bulk tissue. Sequenced material: liver tumor tissue from sampling region 3. Subset given: tumor region T3, left-lateral pole. These receptors all stem from a man aged 35-49 years with primary liver carcinoma and hepatitis B virus infection.

V and J are TRBV28 and TRBJ1-1, with 8 bases fitting TRBD1. The trim removed 10 bases at V and 3 bases at J, leaving 13 bases unmatched. Germline loops: CDR1 MDHEN, CDR2 SYDVKM. The CDR3 is 15 residues long. The CDR3 DNA reads TGTGCCACCGGCGAACAGGGGGGTATGGACACTGAAGCTTTCTTT. It is translated as CATGEQGGMDTEAFF.

The V call is TRBV12-3 or TRBV12-4, the J call TRBJ2-1, with 16 nucleotides matching TRBD2. This CDR3 contains 17 residues. V lost 7 bases to trimming and J lost 6 bases; unmatched junction nucleotides: 9. CDR3 residues: CASTGTSGRASRNEQFF. CDR3 DNA sequence: TGTGCCAGCACCGGGACTAGCGGGAGGGCCTCCCGCAATGAGCAGTTCTTC.

This clonotype was found a few times. An end of the junction differs from the germline gene, which may be a read error. J is TRBJ2-2 and V is TRBV5-1; D is perhaps TRBD2 (5 bases). Germline V CDR1 and CDR2: SGHRS, YFSETQ. The length of the CDR3 is 14 residues. DNA for the CDR3: TGCGCCAGCAGTTTATCAGCGAACACCGGGGAGATGTTTTTT. Translated: CASSLSANTGEMFF.

Of note for this clonotype: A much larger clone lies one base from this, so it may be a read error. The genes are TRBV2 and TRBJ2-1, with a possible D match to TRBD1 (5 bases). Germline V gene data show CDR1 as SNHLY and CDR2 as FYNNEI. V shed 9 bases and J shed 0 bases, with 15 bases lying between them. The CDR3 contains 15 residues. CDR3 coding DNA: TGTGCCAGTAGTCAGGACAAAGGCTCCTACAATGAGCAGTTCTTC. This encodes CASSQDKGSYNEQFF.

A note on this clonotype: The CDR3 does not end in the conserved phenylalanine or tryptophan, so this is likely a read error. The rearrangement uses TRBV11-2 and TRBJ2-5, with TRBD1 matching 7 bases. The CDR3 contains 16 residues. Germline-derived CDR1 and CDR2 are SGHAT and FQNNGV. CDR3 DNA sequence: TGTGCCGGCAGCCAAATTCCTGGCAGGGGGAAAGAGACCCAGTACCTC. It yields the protein CAGSQIPGRGKETQYL.

Concerning this clonotype: An end of the junction does not agree with germline; a read error may underlie this. This chain uses TRBV6-1 with TRBJ2-6; 7 bases are a match to TRBD1. Germline assignment: CDR1 MNHNS and CDR2 SASEGT. The CDR3 covers 17 residues. This chain's CDR3 is CASSEGQALDGANVLTF. The CDR3 DNA follows: TGTGCCAGCAGCGAAGGACAGGCCTTGGACGGGGCCAACGTCCTGACTTTC.

As for this clonotype: The junction and the germline gene differ at one end; a read error may be behind it. The chain couples TRBV18 to TRBJ2-5; maybe TRBD1 (5 bases). CDR3 length: 16 residues. Germline V gene data show CDR1 as KGHSH and CDR2 as LQKENI. The CDR3 DNA reads as TGTGCCAGCTCACTACCGAATAGTAAGGGGTCGGAGACCCACTACTTC. Its protein product is CASSLPNSKGSETHYF.

A remark on this clonotype: The CDR3 end shows no conserved phenylalanine or tryptophan, and so a read error is likely. This chain joins TRBV12-3 or TRBV12-4 and TRBJ2-7; D uncertain. V lost 11 bases, J lost 0 bases, and 23 bases lay in between. This CDR3 region has 16 residues. The CDR3 reads CAGNLIGSGSSYEQYL. The CDR3 nucleotides read TGTGCCGGCAATTTAATAGGCTCCGGTAGCTCCTACGAGCAGTACTTG.